Following are 30 T cell receptor beta chains from one sample sequenced in a study of radiotherapy plus CTLA-4 blockade in lung cancer. Assay: immunoSEQ multiplex PCR; the TCRdb copy retains only in-frame clones and omits some. The table has approximately 40,000 clones, 70% to 90% seen once. The sequenced sample was peripheral blood, obtained from a patient treated with radiotherapy plus ipilimumab. The source is a human donor with non-small cell lung cancer whose response to radiotherapy plus ipilimumab could not be evaluated.

V gene TRBV18 combines with J gene TRBJ2-1; 13 nucleotides agree with TRBD2. The J segment lost 7 bases and the V segment lost 3 bases, leaving 9 bases of the junction unmatched. The CDR3 loop spans 17 amino acids. Germline CDR1 KGHSH, CDR2 LQKENI. The CDR3 is CASSPLTGTSGVNEQFF. In DNA form, the CDR3 reads TGTGCCAGCTCACCGCTAACCGGGACTAGCGGGGTAAATGAGCAGTTCTTC.

J is TRBJ1-5 and V is TRBV7-6; 9 bases are a match to TRBD1. The germline gives CDR1 SGHVS, CDR2 FNYEAQ. The CDR3 has 14 amino acids. V shed 5 bases and J 6 bases; nucleotides not matched to a gene: 5. CDR3 loop: CASSTRQGVQPQHF. CDR3 coding DNA: TGTGCCAGCAGCACCCGACAGGGGGTTCAGCCCCAGCATTTT.

This clone was seen only a few times. The chain joins TRBV9 to TRBJ1-1, with D hard to call. Germline CDR1 is SGDLS and CDR2 is YYNGEE. This CDR3 spans 13 amino acids. V was pared by 7 bases and J by 2 bases, with 12 bases between. CDR3 nucleotide sequence: TGTGCCAGCGGTAGGACGGGAAACACTGAAGCTTTCTTT. Encoded protein: CASGRTGNTEAFF.

The chain is built from TRBV5-1 and TRBJ2-1; TRBD1 aligns across 8 bases. With V trimmed by 6 bases and J by 8 bases, 7 bases remained unmatched. CDR3 length equals 13 residues. CDR1 is SGHRS, CDR2 YFSETQ, per germline. CDR3 nucleotides: TGCGCCAGCAAACAGGGGGAGTGGGATGAGCAGTTCTTC. This codes for CASKQGEWDEQFF.

This clone was counted between two and nine times. CDR3 in amino acids: CASTRQGLTEAFF. Written as DNA, the CDR3 is TGTGCCAGTACCCGACAGGGTCTCACTGAAGCTTTCTTT. The chain links TRBV28 to TRBJ1-1, with 7 positions matching TRBD1. The J segment lost 4 bases and the V segment lost 9 bases, leaving 8 bases of the junction unmatched. The CDR3 totals 13 residues. Germline V gives CDR1 MDHEN, CDR2 SYDVKM.

V and J are TRBV27 and TRBJ2-7, with TRBD1 matching 7 bases. The V segment lost 3 bases and the J segment 2 bases; nucleotides outside the gene matches: 4. Germline V gene lookup returns CDR1 MNHEY and CDR2 SMNVEV (reference sequence). The length of the CDR3 is 14 residues. Here the CDR3 reads CASSLTGSPYEQYF. As DNA, the CDR3 is TGTGCCAGCAGTTTGACAGGGTCACCCTACGAGCAGTACTTC.

The chain recombines TRBV4-3 with TRBJ1-5; D is ambiguous. Germline V gene data show CDR1 as LGHNA and CDR2 as YSLEER. With 0 bases removed from V and 2 bases from J, the gap between germline ends came to 11 bases. This CDR3 is 16 amino acids long. The DNA for the CDR3 is TGCGCCAGCAGCCAAGATAGAGGAAGTGGCAATCAGCCCCAGCATTTT. It codes for CASSQDRGSGNQPQHF.

The genes are TRBV18 and TRBJ2-3; a weak D match, TRBD2 (5 bases). V was shortened by 0 bases and J by 1 base, with 14 bases between the two germline ends. Germline-derived CDR1 and CDR2 are KGHSH and LQKENI. This CDR3 has 17 residues. The CDR3 protein is CASSPPVGGGRTDTQYF. DNA for the CDR3: TGTGCCAGCTCACCACCGGTAGGAGGCGGGCGCACAGATACGCAGTATTTT.

The V and J genes are TRBV6-5 and TRBJ2-3, with D perhaps TRBD1 (6 bases). Trimming took off 6 bases at V and 6 bases at J, with 10 bases between the two ends. Germline V gives CDR1 MNHEY, CDR2 SVGAGI. The CDR3 loop spans 12 amino acids. The CDR3 protein is CASSLRGDTQYF. CDR3 nucleotide sequence: TGTGCCAGCAGCCTGAGGGGGGATACGCAGTATTTT.

This clone appeared once. V usage is TRBV6-5 and J usage is TRBJ2-5, with 9 nucleotides matching TRBD1. The end of the DNA is better explained by TRBJ2-7, so the J call may be wrong. The CDR3 sequence is 15 residues long. Germline values: CDR1 MNHEY, CDR2 SVGAGI. The CDR3 loop reads CASSHGQGLRGEQYF. CDR3 in DNA: TGTGCCAGCAGTCACGGACAGGGGTTGCGAGGCGAGCAGTACTTC.

This clone was counted a single time. V is TRBV7-2 and J is TRBJ2-7, with 14 nucleotides matching TRBD2. CDR1 and CDR2 (germline): SGHTA, FQGNSA. V trimming: 2 bases; J trimming: 0 bases; junction bases outside the gene matches: 6. This CDR3 comprises 18 residues. The CDR3 loop is CASSLSGTSGGSSYEQYF. CDR3 nucleotide sequence: TGTGCCAGCAGCTTATCCGGGACTAGCGGGGGAAGCTCCTACGAGCAGTACTTC. The full variable domain, rest sourced from reference TRBV7-2 and TRBJ2-7, is GAGVSQSPSNKVTEKGKDVELRCDPISGHTALYWYRQSLGQGLEFLIYFQGNSAPDKSGLPSDRFSAERTGGSVSTLTIQRTQQEDSAVYLCASSLSGTSGGSSYEQYFGPGTRLTVT.

V and J are TRBV5-1 and TRBJ1-2; 8 bases are shared with TRBD1. Trimming took 7 bases from V and 7 from J; bases not matched to a gene: 9. The CDR3 covers 13 residues. Germline-derived CDR1 and CDR2 are SGHRS and YFSETQ. The CDR3 loop is CASSNRGEAGYTF. The CDR3 nucleotides read TGCGCCAGCTCTAACAGGGGGGAGGCTGGCTACACCTTC.

This rearrangement joins TRBV5-1 to TRBJ1-1; TRBD1 might be the D (5 bases). Trimming cost V 1 base and J 3 bases, with 10 bases left between them. CDR1 is SGHRS and CDR2 is YFSETQ in the germline V gene. The CDR3 extends over 14 amino acids. Written as DNA, the CDR3 is TGCGCCAGCAGCTTGAGGGCGGGGGACACTGAAGCTTTCTTT. Translated, it gives CASSLRAGDTEAFF.

V gene TRBV19 combines with J gene TRBJ2-4; 14 nucleotides agree with TRBD2. The CDR3 has 19 amino acids. J was trimmed by 0 bases and V by 5 bases; bases with no gene match: 9. CDR1 LNHDA and CDR2 SQIVND come from the germline V gene (reference sequence). The CDR3 DNA is TGTGCCAGTAGTCCTGAAACCGGGACTAGCGGGAGAGCCAAAAACATTCAGTACTTC. Translated: CASSPETGTSGRAKNIQYF. The entire variable domain, with the rest obtained from reference TRBV19 and TRBJ2-4, is as follows: DGGITQSPKYLFRKEGQNVTLSCEQNLNHDAMYWYRQDPGQGLRLIYYSQIVNDFQKGDIAEGYSVSREKKESFPLTVTSAQKNPTAFYLCASSPETGTSGRAKNIQYFGAGTRLSVL.

The chain joins TRBV11-2 to TRBJ2-7; 7 bases match TRBD2. CDR1 is SGHAT and CDR2 is FQNNGV in the germline V gene. This CDR3 is built from 14 residues. Germline trimming cut 4 bases from V and 5 bases from J; bases unmatched to any gene: 8. CDR3 loop: CASSSSGNGHEQYF. For the CDR3, the DNA is TGTGCCAGCAGCTCAAGCGGGAATGGCCACGAGCAGTACTTC.

The chain is built from TRBV25-1 and TRBJ1-5; tentative D call: TRBD1 (6 bases). Germline CDR1 and CDR2: MGHDK and SYGVNS. This CDR3 region has 16 residues. V lost 6 bases to trimming and J lost 4 bases, with 19 bases between them. The CDR3 loop reads CASRAPRQEKNQPQHF. Here the CDR3 DNA reads TGTGCCAGCAGGGCCCCCCGACAGGAAAAGAATCAGCCCCAGCATTTT.

The chain couples TRBV7-9 to TRBJ2-7; 7 positions agree with TRBD1. V was pared by 3 bases and J by 1 base, with 9 bases of the junction left unmatched. CDR1 is SEHNR and CDR2 is FQNEAQ in the germline V gene (reference sequence). This CDR3 is 16 amino acids long. CDR3 DNA sequence: TGTGCCAGCAGCTTTTATCTCGGGACAGATTCCTACGAGCAGTACTTC. It encodes CASSFYLGTDSYEQYF.

The J gene is TRBJ2-5, the V gene TRBV19; no definite D call. The J call may be faulty, since TRBJ2-7 better matches the DNA end. The V gene's germline CDR1 is LNHDA and CDR2 SQIVND (reference sequence). This CDR3 is 10 amino acids long. This CDR3 is CASRASEQYF. In DNA, the CDR3 is TGTGCCAGTAGGGCCAGCGAGCAGTACTTC.

Comment on this clone: One junction end does not reproduce the germline sequence, and a read error may be involved. The genes are TRBV7-7 and TRBJ2-1; TRBD1 might be the D (7 bases). Germline CDR1 SSHAT, CDR2 FNYEAQ (reference sequence). This CDR3 has 16 amino acids. CDR3 DNA: TGTGCTAGCAGCCGAGGAGGGGGCTCGGGGAGCAATGAGCAGTTCTTC. Translation gives CASSRGGGSGSNEQFF.

The V and J genes are TRBV19 and TRBJ1-5, with D hard to call. CDR3 length: 14 amino acids. V gave up 1 base and J gave up 1 base, with 5 bases separating them. Germline V gives CDR1 LNHDA, CDR2 SQIVND (reference sequence). In DNA, the CDR3 is TGTGCCAGTAGTATAGGAGGGAGCAATCAGCCCCAGCATTTT. Protein: CASSIGGSNQPQHF.

V is TRBV15 and J is TRBJ2-7; 7 bases match TRBD2. J lost 6 bases, V lost 1 base, and 12 bases had no gene match. Per the germline V gene, CDR1 is LNHNV and CDR2 is YYDKDF (reference sequence). This CDR3 is built from 16 residues. DNA of the CDR3: TGTGCCACCAGCAGAGCATGGATCGGGACTACCCCCGAGCAGTACTTC. Translating gives CATSRAWIGTTPEQYF.

Only one count was recorded for this clone. The chain recombines TRBV10-3 with TRBJ2-2; D might be TRBD1 (6 bases). With 11 bases removed from V and 1 base from J, the gap between germline ends came to 8 bases. This CDR3 spans 12 amino acids. Germline V gene lookup returns CDR1 ENHRY and CDR2 SYGVKD. The CDR3 bases are TGTGCCCCCAGGGGGAACACCGGGGAGCTGTTTTTT. This gives the protein CAPRGNTGELFF.

This sequence joins TRBV28 and TRBJ1-1, with D unresolved. Germline values: CDR1 MDHEN, CDR2 SYDVKM. This CDR3 comprises 13 residues. Trimming removed 7 bases at V and 7 bases at J, with 16 bases between. The CDR3 DNA is TGTGCCAGCAATCCGTTGCCGGCGGATGAAGCTTTCTTT. Translation: CASNPLPADEAFF.

CDR3 coding DNA: TGTGCCAGCAGCTTAGGACGGACAGGGACAGATACGCAGTATTTT. Translating gives CASSLGRTGTDTQYF. This chain connects TRBV11-3 to TRBJ2-3; 8 bases are shared with TRBD1. CDR3 size: 15 residues. V was clipped by 1 base and J by 3 bases; unmatched bases: 3. Germline V gene sequence: CDR1 SGHNT, CDR2 YENEEA. Drawing the rest from reference TRBV11-3 and TRBJ2-3, the complete variable domain is EAGVVQSPRYKIIEKKQPVAFWCNPISGHNTLYWYLQNLGQGPELLIRYENEEAVDDSQLPKDRFSAERLKGVDSTLKIQPAELGDSAVYLCASSLGRTGTDTQYFGPGTRLTVL.

The chain joins TRBV6-5 to TRBJ1-2; D gene ambiguous. V shed 0 bases and J shed 2 bases, with 13 bases lying between them. Germline CDR1 reads MNHEY; CDR2 reads SVGAGI. The CDR3 runs to 16 residues. The CDR3 sequence is CASSYSVNGRNYGYTF. In DNA form, the CDR3 reads TGTGCCAGCAGTTACTCCGTAAACGGGAGAAACTATGGCTACACCTTC.

Comment on this clone: Its ends do not fully match the called genes, so a read error is possible. This rearrangement joins TRBV7-9 to TRBJ1-4, with TRBD1 matching over 7 bases. The CDR3 runs 15 residues. Per the germline V gene, CDR1 is SEHNR and CDR2 is FQNEAQ (reference sequence). The CDR3 DNA sequence: TGTGCCAGCAGTTTAGGAGGGACAGATAATGAAAAACTGTTTTTT. Its protein is CASSLGGTDNEKLFF. The full variable domain, completed using reference TRBV7-9 and TRBJ1-4, is DTGVSQNPRHKITKRGQNVTFRCDPISEHNRLYWYRQTLGQGPEFLTYFQNEAQLEKSRLLSDRFSAERPKGSFSTLEIQRTEQGDSAMYLCASSLGGTDNEKLFFGSGTQLSVL.

The chain joins TRBV6-5 to TRBJ1-1, with D maybe TRBD1 (6 bases). This CDR3 region has 15 residues. Between the trimmed V and J ends, which lost 4 bases and 4 bases, there was a span of 16 bases. Germline loops: CDR1 MNHEY, CDR2 SVGAGI. For the CDR3, the DNA is TGTGCCAGCAGTTCCCGGTTGGGGGGGCCCACTGAAGCTTTCTTT. It translates to CASSSRLGGPTEAFF.

This clone occurred a few times. The CDR3 spells CASSEKSQGSRSYNSPLHF. CDR3 in DNA: TGTGCCAGCAGTGAAAAGTCACAGGGGTCCCGGAGTTATAATTCACCCCTCCACTTT. The chain joins TRBV6-1 to TRBJ1-6; TRBD1 agrees at 7 bases. The CDR3 spans 19 residues. CDR1 is MNHNS and CDR2 is SASEGT in the germline V gene. Unmatched junction bases numbered 14, after V lost 2 bases and J lost 4 bases.

This clone was detected only once. The CDR3 protein is CASSRDPGLSTDTQYF. CDR3 DNA sequence: TGTGCCAGCAGCCGCGATCCGGGACTTAGCACAGATACGCAGTATTTT. This chain links TRBV4-2 with TRBJ2-3; TRBD2 is a possible D gene (6 bases). The V and J ends lost 4 bases and 0 bases respectively, with 14 bases between them. The CDR3 is 16 amino acids. CDR1 is LGHNA and CDR2 is YNFKEQ in the germline V gene.

The rearrangement links TRBV7-9 to TRBJ2-7; the D is unclear. The CDR3 runs to 13 residues. Germline CDR1 reads SEHNR; CDR2 reads FQNEAQ (reference sequence). Trimming took off 1 base at V and 7 bases at J, with 11 bases between the two ends. CDR3 loop: CASSLGTKREQYF. The CDR3 nucleotides read TGTGCCAGCAGCTTAGGTACGAAACGGGAGCAGTACTTC.